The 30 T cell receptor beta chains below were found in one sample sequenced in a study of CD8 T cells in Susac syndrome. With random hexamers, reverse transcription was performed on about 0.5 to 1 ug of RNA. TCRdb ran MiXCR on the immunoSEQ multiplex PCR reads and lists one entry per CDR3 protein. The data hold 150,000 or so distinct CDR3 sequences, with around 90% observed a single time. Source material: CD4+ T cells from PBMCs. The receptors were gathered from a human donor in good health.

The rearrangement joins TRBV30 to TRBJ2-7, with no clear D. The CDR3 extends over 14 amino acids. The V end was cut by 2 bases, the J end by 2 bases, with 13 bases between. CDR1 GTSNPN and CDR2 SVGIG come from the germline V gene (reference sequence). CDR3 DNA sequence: TGTGCCTGGAGTCTTGGTCAGGAACCCTACGAGCAGTACTTC. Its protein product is CAWSLGQEPYEQYF.

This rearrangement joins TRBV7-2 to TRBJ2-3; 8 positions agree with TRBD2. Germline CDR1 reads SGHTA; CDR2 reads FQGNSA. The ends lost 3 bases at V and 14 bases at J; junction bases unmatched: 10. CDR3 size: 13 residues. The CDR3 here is CASSFNQRGRWYF. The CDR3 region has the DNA TGTGCCAGCAGCTTCAACCAGCGGGGGCGGTGGTATTTT.

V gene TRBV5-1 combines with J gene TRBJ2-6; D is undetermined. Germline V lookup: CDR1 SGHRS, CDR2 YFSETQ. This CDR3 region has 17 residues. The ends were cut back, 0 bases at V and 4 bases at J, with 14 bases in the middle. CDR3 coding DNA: TGCGCCAGCAGCTTGGGTCTGTCCACCTCCGGGGCCAACGTCCTGACTTTC. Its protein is CASSLGLSTSGANVLTF.

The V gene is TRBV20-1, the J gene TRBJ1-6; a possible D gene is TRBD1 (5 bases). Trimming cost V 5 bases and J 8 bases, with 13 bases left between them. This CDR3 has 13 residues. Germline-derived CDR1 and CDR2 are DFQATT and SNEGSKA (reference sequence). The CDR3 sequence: CSAGDVSDSPLHF. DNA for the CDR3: TGCAGTGCTGGGGACGTCTCGGATTCACCCCTCCACTTT.

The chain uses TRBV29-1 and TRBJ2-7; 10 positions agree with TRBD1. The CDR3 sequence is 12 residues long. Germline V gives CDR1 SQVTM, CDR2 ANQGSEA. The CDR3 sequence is CRKMGQGNEQYF. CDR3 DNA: TGCAGGAAAATGGGACAGGGGAACGAGCAGTACTTC.

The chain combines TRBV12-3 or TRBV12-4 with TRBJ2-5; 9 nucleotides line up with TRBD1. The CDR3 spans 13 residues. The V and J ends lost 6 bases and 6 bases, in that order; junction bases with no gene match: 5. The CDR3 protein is CASSGTGRKTQYF. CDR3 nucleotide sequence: TGTGCCAGCAGCGGGACAGGGAGGAAGACCCAGTACTTC.

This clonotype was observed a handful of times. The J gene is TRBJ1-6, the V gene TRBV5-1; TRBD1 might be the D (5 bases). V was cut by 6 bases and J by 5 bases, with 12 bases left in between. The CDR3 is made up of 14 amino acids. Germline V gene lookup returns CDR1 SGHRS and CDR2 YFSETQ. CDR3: CASMGGGDNSPLHF. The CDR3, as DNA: TGCGCCAGCATGGGGGGAGGGGATAATTCACCCCTCCACTTT.

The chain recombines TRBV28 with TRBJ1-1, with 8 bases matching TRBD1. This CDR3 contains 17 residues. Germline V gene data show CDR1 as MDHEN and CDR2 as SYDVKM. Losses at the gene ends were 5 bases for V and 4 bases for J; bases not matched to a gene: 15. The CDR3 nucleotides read TGTGCCAGCAGTCGCCTTACATGGACAGGGCCCAGCACTGAAGCTTTCTTT. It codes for CASSRLTWTGPSTEAFF.

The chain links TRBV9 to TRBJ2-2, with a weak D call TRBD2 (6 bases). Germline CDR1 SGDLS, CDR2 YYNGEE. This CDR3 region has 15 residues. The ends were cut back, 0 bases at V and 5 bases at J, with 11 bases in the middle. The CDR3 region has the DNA TGTGCCAGCAGCGTAGTAAGGGAGGATACCGGGGAGCTGTTTTTT. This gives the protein CASSVVREDTGELFF.

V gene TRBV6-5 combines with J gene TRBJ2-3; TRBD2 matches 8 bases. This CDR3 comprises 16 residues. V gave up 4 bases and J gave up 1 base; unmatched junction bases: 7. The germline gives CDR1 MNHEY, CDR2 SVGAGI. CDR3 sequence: CASSSTAGVGTDTQYF. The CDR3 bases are TGTGCCAGCAGTTCGACAGCGGGAGTCGGCACAGATACGCAGTATTTT.

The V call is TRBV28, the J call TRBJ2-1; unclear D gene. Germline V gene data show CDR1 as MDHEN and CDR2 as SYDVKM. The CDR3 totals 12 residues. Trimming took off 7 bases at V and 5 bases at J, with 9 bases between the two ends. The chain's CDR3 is CASTLGHNEQFF. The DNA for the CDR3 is TGTGCCAGCACCCTTGGGCACAATGAGCAGTTCTTC.

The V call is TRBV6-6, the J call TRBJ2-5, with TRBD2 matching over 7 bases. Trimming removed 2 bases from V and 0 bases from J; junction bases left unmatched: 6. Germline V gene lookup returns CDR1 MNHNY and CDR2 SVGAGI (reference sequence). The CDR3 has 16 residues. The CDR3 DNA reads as TGTGCCAGCAGTTACCCGGGGGGAGGGAACCAAGAGACCCAGTACTTC. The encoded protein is CASSYPGGGNQETQYF.

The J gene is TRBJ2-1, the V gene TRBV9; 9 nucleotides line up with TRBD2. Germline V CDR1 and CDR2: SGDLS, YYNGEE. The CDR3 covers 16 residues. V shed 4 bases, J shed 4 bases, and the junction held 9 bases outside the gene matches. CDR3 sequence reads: CASSPAGGGAYNEQFF. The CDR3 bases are TGTGCCAGCAGCCCGGCGGGGGGGGGCGCTTACAATGAGCAGTTCTTC.

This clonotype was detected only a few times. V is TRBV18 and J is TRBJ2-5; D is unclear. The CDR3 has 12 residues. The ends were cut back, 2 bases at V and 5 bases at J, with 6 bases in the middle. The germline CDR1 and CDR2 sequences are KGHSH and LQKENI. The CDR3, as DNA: TGTGCCAGCTCACCAGTCCGGGAGACCCAGTACTTC. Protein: CASSPVRETQYF.

The CDR3 sequence: CASSLRGATNTGELFF. As DNA, the CDR3 is TGTGCCAGCAGCTTACGGGGGGCGACGAACACCGGGGAGCTGTTTTTT. V is TRBV7-8 and J is TRBJ2-2; tentative D call: TRBD2 (7 bases). This CDR3 is built from 16 residues. The germline V gene has CDR1 SGHVS and CDR2 FQNEAQ. Trimming left V 2 bases short and J 0 bases short, with 10 bases between.

The CDR3 here is CASTVGQAGADTQYF. The CDR3 DNA reads as TGTGCCAGCACCGTGGGACAGGCTGGGGCAGATACGCAGTATTTT. The chain combines TRBV5-6 with TRBJ2-3, with TRBD1 matching over 8 bases. The CDR3 contains 15 residues. Germline V gene sequence: CDR1 SGHDT, CDR2 YYEEEE. The J segment lost 4 bases and the V segment lost 6 bases, leaving 10 bases of the junction unmatched.

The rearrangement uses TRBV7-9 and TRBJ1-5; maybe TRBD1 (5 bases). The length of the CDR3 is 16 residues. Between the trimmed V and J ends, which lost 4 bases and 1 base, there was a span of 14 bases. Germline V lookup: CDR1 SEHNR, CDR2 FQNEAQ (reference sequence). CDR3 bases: TGTGCCAGCAGCTCCGGACCGGGACGGAGCAATCAGCCCCAGCATTTT. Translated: CASSSGPGRSNQPQHF.

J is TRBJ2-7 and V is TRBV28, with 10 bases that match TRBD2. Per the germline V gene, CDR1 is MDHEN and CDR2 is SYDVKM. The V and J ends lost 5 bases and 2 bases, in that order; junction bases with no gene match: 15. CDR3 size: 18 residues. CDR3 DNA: TGTGCCAGCAGTCCACCCTCTTTACTAGCGGGAACCACCTACGAGCAGTACTTC. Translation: CASSPPSLLAGTTYEQYF.

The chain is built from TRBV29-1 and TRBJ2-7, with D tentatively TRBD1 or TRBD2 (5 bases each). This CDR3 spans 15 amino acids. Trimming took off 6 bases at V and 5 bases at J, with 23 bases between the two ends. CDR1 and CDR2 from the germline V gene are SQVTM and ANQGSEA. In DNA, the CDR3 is TGCAGCGTCCGAGATCAACCGGGACCGCCCAACGAGCAGTACTTC. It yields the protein CSVRDQPGPPNEQYF.

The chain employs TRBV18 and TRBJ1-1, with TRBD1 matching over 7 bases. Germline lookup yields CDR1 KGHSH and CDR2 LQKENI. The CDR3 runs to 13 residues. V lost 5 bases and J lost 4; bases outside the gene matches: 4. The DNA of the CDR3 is TGTGCCAGCTCAGACGGACAGGCCACTGAAGCTTTCTTT. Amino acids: CASSDGQATEAFF.

The CDR3 DNA reads as TGTGCCAGCAGTTACGGAGGGACTACCCAAGAGACCCAGTACTTC. This translates into CASSYGGTTQETQYF. The chain links TRBV6-2 or TRBV6-3 to TRBJ2-5; 7 bases line up with TRBD2. Germline V CDR1 and CDR2: MNHEY, SVGEGT. The CDR3 spans 15 residues. The ends lost 2 bases at V and 1 base at J; junction bases unmatched: 4.

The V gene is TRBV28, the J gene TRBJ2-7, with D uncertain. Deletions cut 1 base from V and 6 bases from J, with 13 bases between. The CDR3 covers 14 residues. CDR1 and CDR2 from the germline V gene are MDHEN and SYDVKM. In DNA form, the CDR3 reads TGTGCCAGCAGTTTATACCCCGGCACTTCCGAGCAGTACTTC. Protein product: CASSLYPGTSEQYF. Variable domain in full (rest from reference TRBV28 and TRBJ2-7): DVKVTQSSRYLVKRTGEKVFLECVQDMDHENMFWYRQDPGLGLRLIYFSYDVKMKEKGDIPEGYSVSREKKERFSLILESASTNQTSMYLCASSLYPGTSEQYFGPGTRLTVT.

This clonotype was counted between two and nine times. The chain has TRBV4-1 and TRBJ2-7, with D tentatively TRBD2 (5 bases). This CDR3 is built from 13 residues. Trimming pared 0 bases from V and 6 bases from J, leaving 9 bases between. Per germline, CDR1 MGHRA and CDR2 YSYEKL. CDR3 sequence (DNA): TGCGCCAGCAGCCAAGATCGGGATCTCGAGCAGTACTTC. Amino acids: CASSQDRDLEQYF.

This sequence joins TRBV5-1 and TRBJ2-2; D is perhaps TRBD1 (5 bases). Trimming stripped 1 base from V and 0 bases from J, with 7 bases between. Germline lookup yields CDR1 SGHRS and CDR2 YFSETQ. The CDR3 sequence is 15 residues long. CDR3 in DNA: TGCGCCAGCAGCTTGCACAGGACGAACACCGGGGAGCTGTTTTTT. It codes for CASSLHRTNTGELFF.

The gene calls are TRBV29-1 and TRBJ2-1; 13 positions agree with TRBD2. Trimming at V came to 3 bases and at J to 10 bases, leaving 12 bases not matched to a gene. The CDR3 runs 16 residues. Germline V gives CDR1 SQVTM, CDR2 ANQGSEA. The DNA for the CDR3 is TGCAGCGTTGAGATAGGACTAGCGGGAGAGGCAGGAGAGCAGTTCTTC. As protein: CSVEIGLAGEAGEQFF.

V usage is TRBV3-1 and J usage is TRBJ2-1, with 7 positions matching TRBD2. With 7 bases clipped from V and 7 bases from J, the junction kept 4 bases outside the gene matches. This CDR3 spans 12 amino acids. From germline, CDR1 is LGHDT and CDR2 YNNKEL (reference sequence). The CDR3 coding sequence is TGTGCCAGCAAGGGAGGGAGTAATGAGCAGTTCTTC. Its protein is CASKGGSNEQFF.

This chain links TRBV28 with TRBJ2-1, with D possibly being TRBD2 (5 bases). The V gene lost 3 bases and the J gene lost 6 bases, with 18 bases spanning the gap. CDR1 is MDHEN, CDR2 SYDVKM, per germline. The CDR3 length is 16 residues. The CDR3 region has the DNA TGTGCCAGCAGTTTGGGTGGGAGCAGTTCTCGCAATGAGCAGTTCTTC. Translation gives CASSLGGSSSRNEQFF.

CDR3 region: CASSGGGPEQYF. As DNA, the CDR3 is TGTGCCAGCAGCGGAGGGGGTCCGGAGCAGTACTTC. The chain has TRBV9 and TRBJ2-7; maybe TRBD1 (6 bases). The V gene lost 3 bases and the J gene lost 7 bases, with 11 bases spanning the gap. The CDR3 has 12 residues. CDR1 is SGDLS, CDR2 YYNGEE, per germline.

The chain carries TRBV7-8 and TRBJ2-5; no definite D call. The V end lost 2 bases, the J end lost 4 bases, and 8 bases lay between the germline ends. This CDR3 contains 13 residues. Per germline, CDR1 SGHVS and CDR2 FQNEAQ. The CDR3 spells CASSLRFPETQYF. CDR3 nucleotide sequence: TGTGCCAGCAGCTTAAGGTTTCCAGAGACCCAGTACTTC.

CDR3 in DNA: TGCGCCAGCAGCCGGACAGGGCCGAACACTGAAGCTTTCTTT. This translates into CASSRTGPNTEAFF. The chain is built from TRBV5-1 and TRBJ1-1, with 8 bases lining up with TRBD1. The CDR3 sequence is 14 residues long. CDR1 is SGHRS, CDR2 YFSETQ, per germline. Losses at the gene ends were 4 bases for V and 1 base for J; bases not matched to a gene: 3.